These 15 T cell receptor beta chains were all obtained from the same sample, sequenced in a study of T cells in Graves' hyperthyroidism and ophthalmopathy. TCR beta CDR3 region amplification was performed from RNA transcripts. An initial round of RT-PCR targeting the TCR CDR3 relied on the HTBI primer set. Each CDR3 protein gets one entry after TCRdb re-called the multiplex PCR reads with MiXCR. The table has 650,000 to 750,000 distinct CDR3 sequences, 14% seen once. Sequencing input: blood. These receptors were collected from a woman aged 18-30 years with Graves' hyperthyroidism.

The chain combines TRBV7-9 with TRBJ1-2; D not resolved. The ends were cut back, 5 bases at V and 2 bases at J, with 9 bases in the middle. From germline, CDR1 is SEHNR and CDR2 FQNEAQ (reference sequence). CDR3 size: 13 residues. The CDR3, as DNA: TGTGCCAGCAGCGAGAGCACAAACTATGGCTACACCTTC. It is translated as CASSESTNYGYTF.

This clonotype has only a few counts. The CDR3, as DNA: TGTGCCAGCAGCCACGGACTAGCGCCCCCTCAGGAGAAGACCCAGTACTTC. Translated: CASSHGLAPPQEKTQYF. The chain recombines TRBV6-1 with TRBJ2-5, with 9 bases identical to TRBD2. This CDR3 has 17 amino acids. CDR1 and CDR2 from the germline V gene are MNHNS and SASEGT. V was pared by 6 bases and J by 6 bases, with 17 bases of the junction left unmatched.

There are a few counts of this clonotype. The chain employs TRBV15 and TRBJ2-3; tentatively, D is TRBD1 (6 bases). The CDR3 is 17 residues long. Trimming removed 1 base from V and 0 bases from J, with 14 bases in between. CDR1 and CDR2 (germline): LNHNV, YYDKDF (reference sequence). CDR3 sequence (DNA): TGTGCCACCAGCAGAGGCCGTCAGGGGCCCAGCACAGATACGCAGTATTTT. Translated: CATSRGRQGPSTDTQYF.

The V and J genes are TRBV12-5 and TRBJ2-4; D tentatively reads TRBD1 or TRBD2 (6 bases each). The V end was cut by 10 bases, the J end by 8 bases, with 15 bases between. Germline CDR1 LGHNT, CDR2 FRNRAP. The CDR3 extends over 12 amino acids. CDR3 residues: CATSMGGDIQYF. The CDR3 DNA reads as TGTGCTACCTCAATGGGGGGCGACATTCAGTACTTC.

This clonotype was seen many times. The chain has TRBV7-3 and TRBJ2-1; TRBD2 agrees at 7 bases. The CDR3 has 13 amino acids. J was trimmed by 5 bases and V by 5 bases; bases with no gene match: 3. CDR1 is SGHTA, CDR2 FQGTGA, per germline. The DNA for the CDR3 is TGTGCCAGCAGCGCCGGGACTAACAATGAGCAGTTCTTC. This sequence encodes CASSAGTNNEQFF.

This clonotype was seen a handful of times. The rearrangement uses TRBV6-2 or TRBV6-3 and TRBJ2-7; 8 nucleotides align to TRBD2. The CDR3 has 14 amino acids. With 10 bases clipped from V and 6 bases from J, the junction kept 14 bases outside the gene matches. Germline V gene data show CDR1 as MNHEY and CDR2 as SVGEGT. This chain's CDR3 is CATSTGGGNGEQYF. The CDR3, as DNA: TGTGCCACCTCGACGGGAGGGGGGAATGGCGAGCAGTACTTC.

In regard to this clonotype: This may stem from a read error, because a much larger clone lies one nucleotide away. The chain combines TRBV27 with TRBJ2-7, with D tentatively TRBD1 or TRBD2 (5 bases each). The closer fit of TRBJ2-1 to the DNA end suggests the J call may be wrong. The CDR3 loop spans 13 amino acids. Per germline, CDR1 MNHEY and CDR2 SMNVEV (reference sequence). CDR3: CASSQGTYYEQFF. The CDR3 nucleotides are TGTGCCAGCAGCCAAGGGACCTATTACGAGCAGTTCTTC.

This clonotype was picked up a small number of times. The gene calls are TRBV29-1 and TRBJ2-3, with TRBD2 matching 9 bases. CDR3 size: 14 residues. Germline CDR1 is SQVTM and CDR2 is ANQGSEA. The V segment lost 4 bases and the J segment 2 bases; nucleotides outside the gene matches: 4. The CDR3 here is CSVVLAGYTDTQYF. The DNA for the CDR3 is TGCAGCGTTGTGCTAGCGGGGTACACAGATACGCAGTATTTT.

This clonotype was counted many times. This chain uses TRBV2 with TRBJ2-7; 8 nucleotides align to TRBD2. The trim removed 4 bases at V and 2 bases at J, leaving 4 bases unmatched. The CDR3 sequence is 14 residues long. Germline CDR1 and CDR2: SNHLY and FYNNEI. The CDR3 sequence is CASSATSGPYEQYF. The DNA of the CDR3 is TGTGCCAGCAGTGCAACTAGCGGCCCCTACGAGCAGTACTTC.

In this sample, this clonotype turned up a few times. The rearrangement joins TRBV6-1 to TRBJ1-2; D gene uncertain. Trimming stripped 7 bases from V and 5 bases from J, with 17 bases between. Germline V CDR1 and CDR2: MNHNS, SASEGT. The length of the CDR3 is 14 residues. CDR3 coding DNA: TGTGCCAGCACCTCGCTGGGCCTTGGGTATGGCTACACCTTC. Amino acids: CASTSLGLGYGYTF.

There are many counts of this clonotype. The chain carries TRBV18 and TRBJ2-7; possible D gene TRBD1, 5 bases. With 1 base removed from V and 4 bases from J, the gap between germline ends came to 17 bases. Germline V gives CDR1 KGHSH, CDR2 LQKENI. The CDR3 covers 16 residues. The CDR3 region is CASSPRSNGQTYEQYF. The CDR3 region has the DNA TGTGCCAGCTCACCACGAAGCAACGGACAAACTTACGAGCAGTACTTC.

The chain uses TRBV9 and TRBJ2-1, with 13 bases lining up with TRBD2. Germline V gene lookup returns CDR1 SGDLS and CDR2 YYNGEE. Losses at the gene ends were 3 bases for V and 5 bases for J; bases not matched to a gene: 5. This CDR3 has 16 amino acids. In DNA form, the CDR3 reads TGTGCCAGCAGCGGACGACTAGCGGGAGGCAACAATGAGCAGTTCTTC. Residues: CASSGRLAGGNNEQFF.

J is TRBJ2-7 and V is TRBV11-2; D possibly corresponds to TRBD2 (6 bases). Trimming left V 4 bases short and J 2 bases short, with 12 bases between. The CDR3 is 14 residues long. Germline V gene lookup returns CDR1 SGHAT and CDR2 FQNNGV. The CDR3 loop reads CASSSTAGTYEQYF. DNA for the CDR3: TGTGCCAGCAGCTCTACAGCGGGTACCTACGAGCAGTACTTC.

This clonotype turned up a few times. J is TRBJ1-4 and V is TRBV6-2 or TRBV6-3, with D maybe TRBD1 (5 bases). CDR1 is MNHEY and CDR2 is SVGEGT in the germline V gene. There are 15 residues in the CDR3. Trimming took 2 bases from V and 7 from J, leaving 14 bases between them. The CDR3 loop reads CASSYGTSIGEKLFF. CDR3 nucleotide sequence: TGTGCCAGCAGTTACGGGACTTCCATCGGTGAAAAACTGTTTTTT.

This clonotype was recorded at least ten times. CDR3 loop: CASSPMDEPNQPQHF. For the CDR3, the DNA is TGTGCCAGCTCACCAATGGACGAACCCAATCAGCCCCAGCATTTT. The chain has TRBV18 and TRBJ1-5; unclear D gene. The CDR3 totals 15 residues. CDR1 is KGHSH and CDR2 is LQKENI in the germline V gene. With 2 bases removed from V and 3 bases from J, the gap between germline ends came to 11 bases.